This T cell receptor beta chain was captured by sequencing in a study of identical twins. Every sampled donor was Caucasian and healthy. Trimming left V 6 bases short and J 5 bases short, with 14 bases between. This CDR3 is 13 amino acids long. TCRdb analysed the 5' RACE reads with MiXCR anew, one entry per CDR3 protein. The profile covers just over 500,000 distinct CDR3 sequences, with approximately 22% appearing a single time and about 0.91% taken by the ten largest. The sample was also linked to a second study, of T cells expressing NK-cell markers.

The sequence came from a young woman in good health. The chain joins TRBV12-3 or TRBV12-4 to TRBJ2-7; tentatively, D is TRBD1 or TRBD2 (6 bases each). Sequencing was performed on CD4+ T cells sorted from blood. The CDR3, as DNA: TGTGCCAGCAGAAGGGGGGCGCGACACGAGCAGTACTTC. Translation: CASRRGARHEQYF.